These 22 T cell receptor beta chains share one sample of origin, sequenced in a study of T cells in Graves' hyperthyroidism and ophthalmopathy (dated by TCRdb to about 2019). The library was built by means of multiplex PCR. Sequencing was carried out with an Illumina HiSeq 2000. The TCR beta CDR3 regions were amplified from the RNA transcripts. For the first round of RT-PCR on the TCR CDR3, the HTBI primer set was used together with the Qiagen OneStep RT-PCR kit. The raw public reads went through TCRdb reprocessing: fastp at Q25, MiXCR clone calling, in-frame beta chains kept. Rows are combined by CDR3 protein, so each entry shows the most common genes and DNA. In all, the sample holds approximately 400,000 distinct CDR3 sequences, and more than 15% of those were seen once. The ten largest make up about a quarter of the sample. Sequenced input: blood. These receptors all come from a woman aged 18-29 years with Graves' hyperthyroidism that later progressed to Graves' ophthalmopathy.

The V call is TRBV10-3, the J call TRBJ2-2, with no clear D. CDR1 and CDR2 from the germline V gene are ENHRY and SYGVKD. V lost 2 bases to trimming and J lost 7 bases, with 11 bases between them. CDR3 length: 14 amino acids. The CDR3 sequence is CAISEPDLSGELFF. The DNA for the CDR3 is TGTGCCATCAGTGAGCCGGACCTGAGCGGGGAGCTGTTTTTT.

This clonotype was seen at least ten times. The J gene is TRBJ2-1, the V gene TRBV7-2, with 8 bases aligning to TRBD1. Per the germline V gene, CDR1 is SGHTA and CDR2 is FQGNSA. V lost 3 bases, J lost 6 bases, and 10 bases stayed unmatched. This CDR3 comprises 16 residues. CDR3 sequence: CASSFPPTGEGNEQFF. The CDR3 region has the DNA TGTGCCAGCAGCTTCCCGCCGACAGGGGAAGGCAATGAGCAGTTCTTC.

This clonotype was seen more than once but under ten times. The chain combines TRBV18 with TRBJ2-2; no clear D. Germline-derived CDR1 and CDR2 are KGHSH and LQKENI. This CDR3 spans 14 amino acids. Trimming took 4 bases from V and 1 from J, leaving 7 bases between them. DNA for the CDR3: TGTGCCAGCTCACACGCGGTGAACACCGGGGAGCTGTTTTTT. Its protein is CASSHAVNTGELFF.

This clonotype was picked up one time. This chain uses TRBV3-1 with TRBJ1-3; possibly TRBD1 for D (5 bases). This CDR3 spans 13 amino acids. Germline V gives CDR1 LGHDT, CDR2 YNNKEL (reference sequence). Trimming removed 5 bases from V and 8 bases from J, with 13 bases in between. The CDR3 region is CASSKTVWDTIYF. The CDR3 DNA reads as TGTGCCAGCAGCAAGACAGTGTGGGACACCATATATTTT.

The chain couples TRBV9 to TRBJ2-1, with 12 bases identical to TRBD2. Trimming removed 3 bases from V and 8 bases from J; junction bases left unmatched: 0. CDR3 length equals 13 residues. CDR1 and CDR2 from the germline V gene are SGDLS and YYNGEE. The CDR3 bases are TGTGCCAGCAGCGGACTAGCGGGGGATGAGCAGTTCTTC. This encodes CASSGLAGDEQFF.

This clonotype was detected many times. CDR3 sequence (DNA): TGTGCCAGCAGCGGGACTAGCGGGAGGGCCTTAGACTCCTACAATGAGCAGTTCTTC. Amino acid sequence: CASSGTSGRALDSYNEQFF. The chain combines TRBV2 with TRBJ2-1; 16 nucleotides match TRBD2. After removal of 6 bases from V and 0 bases from J, the junction contained 8 bases not matched to a gene. Germline V gene lookup returns CDR1 SNHLY and CDR2 FYNNEI. CDR3 size: 19 residues.

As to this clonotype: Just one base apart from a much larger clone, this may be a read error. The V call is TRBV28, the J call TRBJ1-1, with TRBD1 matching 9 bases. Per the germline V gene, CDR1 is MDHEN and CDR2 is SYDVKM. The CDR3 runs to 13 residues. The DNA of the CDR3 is TGTGCCAGCAGACCCACAGGGGGCACTGAAGCTCTCTTT. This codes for CASRPTGGTEALF. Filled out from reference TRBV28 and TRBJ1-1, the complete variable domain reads DVKVTQSSRYLVKRTGEKVFLECVQDMDHENMFWYRQDPGLGLRLIYFSYDVKMKEKGDIPEGYSVSREKKERFSLILESASTNQTSMYLCASRPTGGTEALFGQGTRLTVV.

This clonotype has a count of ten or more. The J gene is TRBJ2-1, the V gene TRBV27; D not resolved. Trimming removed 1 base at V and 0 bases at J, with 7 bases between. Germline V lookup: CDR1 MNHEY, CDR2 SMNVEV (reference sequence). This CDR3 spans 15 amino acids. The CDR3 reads CASSLFWGSYNEQFF. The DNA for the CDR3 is TGTGCCAGCAGTTTATTCTGGGGCTCCTACAATGAGCAGTTCTTC.

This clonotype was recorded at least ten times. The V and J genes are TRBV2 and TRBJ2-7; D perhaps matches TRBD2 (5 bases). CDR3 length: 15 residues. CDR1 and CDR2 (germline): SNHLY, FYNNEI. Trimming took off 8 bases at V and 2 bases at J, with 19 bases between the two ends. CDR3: CASLGSTDAPYEQYF. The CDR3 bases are TGTGCCAGCCTAGGGAGTACCGATGCCCCCTACGAGCAGTACTTC.

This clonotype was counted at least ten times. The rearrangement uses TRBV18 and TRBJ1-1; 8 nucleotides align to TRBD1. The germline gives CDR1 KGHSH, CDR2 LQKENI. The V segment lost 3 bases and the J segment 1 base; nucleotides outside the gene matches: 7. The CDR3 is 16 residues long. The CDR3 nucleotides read TGTGCCAGCTCACCCCGGGACAGGTCACCGAACACTGAAGCTTTCTTT. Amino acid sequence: CASSPRDRSPNTEAFF.

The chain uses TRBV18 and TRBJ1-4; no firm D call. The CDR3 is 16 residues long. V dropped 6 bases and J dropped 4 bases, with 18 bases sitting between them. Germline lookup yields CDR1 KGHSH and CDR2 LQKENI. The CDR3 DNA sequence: TGTGCCAGCTCCTCAGCCCAGGCGCTACTTAATGAAAAACTGTTTTTT. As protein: CASSSAQALLNEKLFF.

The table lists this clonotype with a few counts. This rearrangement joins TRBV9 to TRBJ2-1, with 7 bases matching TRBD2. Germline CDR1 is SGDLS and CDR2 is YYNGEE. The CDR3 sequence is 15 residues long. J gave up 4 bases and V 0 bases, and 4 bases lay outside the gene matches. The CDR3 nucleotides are TGTGCCAGCAGCGTAGAGGCGGGGGTTTACAATGAGCAGTTCTTC. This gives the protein CASSVEAGVYNEQFF.

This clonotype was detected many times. The CDR3 region has the DNA TGTGCCAGCAGCTTCCCTACAAGGAACACTGAAGCTTTCTTT. This codes for CASSFPTRNTEAFF. This chain joins TRBV5-6 and TRBJ1-1; D remains ambiguous. Germline values: CDR1 SGHDT, CDR2 YYEEEE. V was pared by 2 bases and J by 1 base, with 9 bases between. The CDR3 spans 14 residues.

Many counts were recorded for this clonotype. In nucleotides, the CDR3 is TGCAGTGCTACGGGACAGAGCTCCTACGAGCAGTACTTC. Translation gives CSATGQSSYEQYF. The chain uses TRBV20-1 and TRBJ2-7; 7 bases align to TRBD1. This CDR3 contains 13 residues. Germline lookup yields CDR1 DFQATT and CDR2 SNEGSKA (reference sequence). V was pared by 4 bases and J by 0 bases, with 3 bases of the junction left unmatched.

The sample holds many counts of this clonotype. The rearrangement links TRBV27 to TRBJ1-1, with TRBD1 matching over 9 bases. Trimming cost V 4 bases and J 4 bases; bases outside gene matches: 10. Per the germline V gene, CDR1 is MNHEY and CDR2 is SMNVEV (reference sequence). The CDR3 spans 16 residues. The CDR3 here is CASSSLRTGDFTEAFF. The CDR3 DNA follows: TGTGCCAGCAGTTCCCTTAGGACAGGGGATTTCACTGAAGCTTTCTTT.

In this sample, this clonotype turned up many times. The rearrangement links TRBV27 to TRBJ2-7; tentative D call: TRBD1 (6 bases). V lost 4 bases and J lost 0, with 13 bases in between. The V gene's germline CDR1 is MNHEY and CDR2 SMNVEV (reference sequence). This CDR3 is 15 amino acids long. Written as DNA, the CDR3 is TGTGCCAGCAGTTCCCTCCTAGGGGGCTCCTACGAGCAGTACTTC. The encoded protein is CASSSLLGGSYEQYF.

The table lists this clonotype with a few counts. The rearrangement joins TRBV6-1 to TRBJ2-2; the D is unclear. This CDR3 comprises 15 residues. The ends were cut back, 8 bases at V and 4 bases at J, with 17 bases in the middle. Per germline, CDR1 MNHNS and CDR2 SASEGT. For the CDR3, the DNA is TGTGCCAGCCACCCGTCCGAAAGATTCACCGGGGAGCTGTTTTTT. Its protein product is CASHPSERFTGELFF.

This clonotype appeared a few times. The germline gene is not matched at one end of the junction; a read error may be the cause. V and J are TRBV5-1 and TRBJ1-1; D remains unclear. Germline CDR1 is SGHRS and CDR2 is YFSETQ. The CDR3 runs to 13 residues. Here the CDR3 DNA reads TGCGCCAGCAGCGAGGAAGTGAACACTGGAGCTTTCTTT. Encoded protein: CASSEEVNTGAFF.

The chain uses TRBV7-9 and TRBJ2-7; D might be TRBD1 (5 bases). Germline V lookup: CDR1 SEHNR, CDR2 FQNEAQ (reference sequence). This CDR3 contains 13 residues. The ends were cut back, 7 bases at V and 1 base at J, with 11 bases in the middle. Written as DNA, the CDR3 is TGTGCCAGCAACCTGAGACAGTCCTACGAGCAGTACTTC. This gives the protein CASNLRQSYEQYF.

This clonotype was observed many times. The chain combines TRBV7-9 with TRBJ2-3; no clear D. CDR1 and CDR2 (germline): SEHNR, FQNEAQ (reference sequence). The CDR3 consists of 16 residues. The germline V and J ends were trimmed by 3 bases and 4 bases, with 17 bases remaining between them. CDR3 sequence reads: CASSFQEVQSADTQYF. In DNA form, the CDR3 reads TGTGCCAGCAGCTTTCAAGAAGTACAGTCGGCAGATACGCAGTATTTT.

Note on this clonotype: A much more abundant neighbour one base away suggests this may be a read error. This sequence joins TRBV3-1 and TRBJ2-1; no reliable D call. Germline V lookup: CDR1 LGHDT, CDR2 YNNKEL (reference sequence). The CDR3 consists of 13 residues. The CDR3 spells CASSLLGYSEQFF. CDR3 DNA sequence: TGTGCCAGCAGCCTTCTGGGATACAGTGAGCAGTTCTTC.

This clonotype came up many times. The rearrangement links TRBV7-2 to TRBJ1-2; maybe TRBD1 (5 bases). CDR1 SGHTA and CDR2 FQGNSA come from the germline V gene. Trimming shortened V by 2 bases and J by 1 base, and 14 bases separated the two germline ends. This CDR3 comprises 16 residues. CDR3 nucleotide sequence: TGTGCCAGCAGCTTAAACCGACAGTCCCTTAACTATGGCTACACCTTC. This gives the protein CASSLNRQSLNYGYTF.